Described below is a single T cell receptor (beta chain) sequence and its context. Its cognate antigen is unknown. The trim removed 0 bases at V and 2 bases at J, leaving 9 bases unmatched. Germline V lookup: CDR1 MNHEY, CDR2 SMNVEV (reference sequence). The CDR3 sequence is 18 residues long. The source of the sample is a study of cytomegalovirus exposure and HLA in healthy donors. The primer mix had 60 Vbeta and 13 Jbeta primers. TCRdb's table, derived via immunoSEQ multiplex PCR, lists solely in-frame clones and lacks some. Of fewer than 85,000 clones in the sample, around 78% were seen once. Broader study findings: From TCR beta sequences, most subjects' HLA-A and HLA-B alleles were reportedly predicted accurately.

This clonotype was obtained from a male donor in good health and CMV-seropositive. The rearrangement joins TRBV27 to TRBJ1-4, with 7 bases that match TRBD1. Sequencing was carried out using PBMCs. The CDR3 reads CASSLSGTRQGTNEKLFF. CDR3 in DNA: TGTGCCAGCAGTTTATCGGGGACCCGACAGGGCACTAATGAAAAACTGTTTTTT. The full variable domain, completed using reference TRBV27 and TRBJ1-4, is EAQVTQNPRYLITVTGKKLTVTCSQNMNHEYMSWYRQDPGLGLRQIYYSMNVEVTDKGDVPEGYKVSRKEKRNFPLILESPSPNQTSLYFCASSLSGTRQGTNEKLFFGSGTQLSVL.